These 22 T cell receptor beta chains were sequenced from one sample in a study of radiation and T cells in renal cell carcinoma (TCRdb year 2020). To prepare the library, the immunoSEQ multiplex PCR assay was applied. What TCRdb holds here is the immuneACCESS table cut down to in-frame rearrangements. Part of the clones is not present; checked against another copy, under half of the missing clones reflect an unresolved V gene, and the others are unexplained. Across this sample there are 9,000 to 9,500 clones, with about 63% seen only once. Roughly 15% of the sample is in the top ten clones. The time point label corresponds to: tumor resected at nephrectomy. In the paper's terms, the treatment or condition label means: 15 Gy SBRT to primary tumor, nephrectomy 4 weeks later. Sequencing was performed on tumor tissue, taken from a patient whose treatment included radiotherapy and nephrectomy. The source of these receptors is a woman between 50 and 59 years old with renal cell carcinoma.

This clone has more than one count but fewer than ten. The chain recombines TRBV5-5 with TRBJ1-6; 8 bases agree with TRBD1. This CDR3 comprises 15 residues. The trim removed 2 bases at V and 6 bases at J, leaving 4 bases unmatched. Germline CDR1 SGHKS, CDR2 YYEKEE (reference sequence). In DNA, the CDR3 is TGTGCCAGCAGCTTTACAGGGGGGACTAATTCACCCCTCCACTTT. Translation gives CASSFTGGTNSPLHF.

In this sample, this clone turned up a few times. This rearrangement joins TRBV19 to TRBJ2-1; the match to TRBD2 covers 10 bases. This CDR3 has 14 amino acids. The ends lost 6 bases at V and 10 bases at J; junction bases unmatched: 9. Per germline, CDR1 LNHDA and CDR2 SQIVND (reference sequence). DNA of the CDR3: TGTGCCAGTAGCCCGGGACTAGCGATGGGCGAGCAGTTCTTC. Translating gives CASSPGLAMGEQFF.

The rearrangement uses TRBV19 and TRBJ2-1; perhaps TRBD2 as D (6 bases). The germline gives CDR1 LNHDA, CDR2 SQIVND (reference sequence). The CDR3 runs to 15 residues. V lost 6 bases, J lost 6 bases, and 18 bases lay in between. CDR3 DNA sequence: TGTGCCAGTAGCATCGGCGGGGTTTATGTCAATGAGCAGTTCTTC. Translation: CASSIGGVYVNEQFF.

The gene calls are TRBV7-2 and TRBJ1-1, with TRBD1 as a possible D gene (6 bases). In germline, CDR1 is SGHTA, CDR2 FQGNSA. The CDR3 runs 12 residues. V was clipped by 5 bases and J by 6 bases, with 10 bases between them. CDR3 in amino acids: CASSLGGAEAFF. Written as DNA, the CDR3 is TGTGCCAGCAGCCTAGGGGGGGCTGAAGCTTTCTTT.

The chain's CDR3 is CASSIGQGAPYGYTF. The DNA of the CDR3 is TGTGCCAGCAGCATAGGACAGGGGGCCCCATATGGCTACACCTTC. The V call is TRBV21-1, the J call TRBJ1-2; TRBD1 was called by the table and not checked on the DNA. TRBV21-1 is reported as a pseudogene. This CDR3 region has 15 residues.

The gene calls are TRBV19 and TRBJ2-7, with a tentative D call TRBD2 (6 bases). Trimming shortened V by 4 bases and J by 2 bases, and 18 bases separated the two germline ends. CDR1 is LNHDA, CDR2 SQIVND, per germline (reference sequence). CDR3 size: 16 residues. CDR3 DNA sequence: TGTGCCAGTAGTACCGCGGGAAGGCAGGGTACCTACGAGCAGTACTTC. Encoded protein: CASSTAGRQGTYEQYF.

This clone was found a few times. In nucleotides, the CDR3 is TGCGCCAGCAGGGGACAGGTTACCGGGGGTGGCTACACCTTC. Encoded protein: CASRGQVTGGGYTF. The chain combines TRBV5-1 with TRBJ1-2; TRBD1 aligns across 8 bases. Germline V CDR1 and CDR2: SGHRS, YFSETQ. This CDR3 has 14 amino acids. Trimming at V came to 5 bases and at J to 7 bases, leaving 10 bases not matched to a gene.

The chain uses TRBV5-5 and TRBJ1-1, with a tentative D call TRBD1 (5 bases). Deletions cut 4 bases from V and 3 bases from J, with 13 bases between. The CDR3 spans 14 residues. Germline CDR1 is SGHKS and CDR2 is YYEKEE (reference sequence). DNA of the CDR3: TGTGCCAGCAGCCCGTCTATCAGGGACACTGAAGCTTTCTTT. Its protein is CASSPSIRDTEAFF.

This chain uses TRBV7-8 with TRBJ1-2; D perhaps matches TRBD1 (5 bases). Germline lookup yields CDR1 SGHVS and CDR2 FQNEAQ. The CDR3 covers 15 residues. Deletions cut 6 bases from V and 2 bases from J, with 16 bases between. CDR3 protein: CASSPIRDGNYGYTF. As DNA, the CDR3 is TGTGCCAGCAGTCCCATCCGGGACGGAAACTATGGCTACACCTTC.

The V call is TRBV5-4, the J call TRBJ2-5, with TRBD1 identical over 9 bases. Germline assignment: CDR1 SGHNT and CDR2 YYREEE (reference sequence). The CDR3 has 16 residues. V shed 4 bases, J shed 1 base, and the junction held 8 bases outside the gene matches. The CDR3 nucleotides are TGTGCCAGCAGCGGCGGACAGGGGAATGTCCAAGAGACCCAGTACTTC. Its protein is CASSGGQGNVQETQYF.

The chain carries TRBV5-1 and TRBJ1-1; 9 bases line up with TRBD1. The CDR3 sequence is 15 residues long. Per the germline V gene, CDR1 is SGHRS and CDR2 is YFSETQ. V lost 0 bases, J lost 5 bases, and 5 bases stayed unmatched. The CDR3 nucleotides are TGCGCCAGCAGCTTGGGAGACAGGGGGGTGACTGAAGCTTTCTTT. Translating it yields CASSLGDRGVTEAFF.

This clone was counted a few times. The rearrangement joins TRBV6-6 to TRBJ1-2; 8 bases map to TRBD1. Trimming took 7 bases from V and 2 from J; bases not matched to a gene: 6. CDR1 is MNHNY and CDR2 is SVGAGI in the germline V gene (reference sequence). The CDR3 extends over 14 amino acids. CDR3 DNA: TGTGCCAGCAATCAAAGGACAGGGAACTATGGCTACACCTTC. Amino acids: CASNQRTGNYGYTF.

V gene TRBV6-6 combines with J gene TRBJ1-5; no clear D. Between the trimmed V and J ends, which lost 2 bases and 0 bases, there was a span of 8 bases. Germline CDR1 and CDR2: MNHNY and SVGAGI (reference sequence). CDR3 size: 15 residues. The CDR3 reads CASSYKTYSNQPQHF. The CDR3 DNA is TGTGCCAGCAGTTACAAAACCTATAGCAATCAGCCCCAGCATTTT.

This clone was seen a handful of times. This chain joins TRBV28 and TRBJ2-1, with 7 bases lining up with TRBD2. The CDR3 runs to 16 residues. Losses at the gene ends were 4 bases for V and 4 bases for J; bases not matched to a gene: 10. CDR1 is MDHEN, CDR2 SYDVKM, per germline. Here the CDR3 reads CASSSGTTELYNEQFF. The CDR3 nucleotides are TGTGCCAGCAGTTCCGGGACTACGGAATTATACAATGAGCAGTTCTTC. Full variable domain (remainder filled in from reference TRBV28 and TRBJ2-1): DVKVTQSSRYLVKRTGEKVFLECVQDMDHENMFWYRQDPGLGLRLIYFSYDVKMKEKGDIPEGYSVSREKKERFSLILESASTNQTSMYLCASSSGTTELYNEQFFGPGTRLTVL.

This clone is deemed medium-sized (0.01 to 0.1%). This chain uses TRBV20-1 with TRBJ2-2; D not resolved. This CDR3 comprises 11 residues. Trimming removed 6 bases from V and 8 bases from J, with 10 bases in between. The germline gives CDR1 DFQATT, CDR2 SNEGSKA (reference sequence). CDR3 sequence reads: CSAPSRGELFF. The CDR3 DNA follows: TGCAGTGCGCCGTCGAGGGGGGAGCTGTTTTTT.

A remark on this clone: Only one base separates this from a far larger clonotype, so it likely reflects a read error. Additional DNA sequences in this sample encode the identical CDR3. This chain uses TRBV5-4 with TRBJ2-4; the D is unclear. Germline V gives CDR1 SGHNT, CDR2 YYREEE (reference sequence). The V end was cut by 4 bases, the J end by 0 bases, with 17 bases between. This CDR3 has 17 amino acids. CDR3 loop: CASSQEDGALAKNIQYF. Written as DNA, the CDR3 is TGTGCCAGCAGCCAAGAGGATGGAGCGTTAGCCAAAAACATTCAGTACTTC.

The V and J genes are TRBV7-2 and TRBJ2-1; D is possibly TRBD2 (5 bases). The V gene lost 5 bases and the J gene lost 3 bases, with 14 bases spanning the gap. Germline lookup yields CDR1 SGHTA and CDR2 FQGNSA. The CDR3 has 15 residues. The CDR3 region is CASSPSLDLYNEQFF. The DNA of the CDR3 is TGTGCCAGCAGCCCATCACTAGATCTCTACAATGAGCAGTTCTTC.

The rearrangement uses TRBV9 and TRBJ1-6; the D is unclear. Germline assignment: CDR1 SGDLS and CDR2 YYNGEE. The ends were cut back, 3 bases at V and 10 bases at J, with 14 bases in the middle. The CDR3 is 14 residues long. The CDR3 bases are TGTGCCAGCAGCGCACGGACCAGCGGGTCACCCCTCCACTTT. Translating gives CASSARTSGSPLHF.

Relative to its sample, this clone is large. This chain joins TRBV7-9 and TRBJ1-4; no reliable D call. The V and J ends lost 1 base and 5 bases respectively, with 11 bases between them. The CDR3 totals 15 residues. Looked up from germline, CDR1 is SEHNR and CDR2 is FQNEAQ (reference sequence). The CDR3 bases are TGTGCCAGCAGCTTAGATGGAGTCGGAAATGAAAAACTGTTTTTT. Its protein product is CASSLDGVGNEKLFF. Filled out from reference TRBV7-9 and TRBJ1-4, the complete variable domain reads DTGVSQNPRHKITKRGQNVTFRCDPISEHNRLYWYRQTLGQGPEFLTYFQNEAQLEKSRLLSDRFSAERPKGSFSTLEIQRTEQGDSAMYLCASSLDGVGNEKLFFGSGTQLSVL.

Points on this clone: The sample has other DNA sequences that encode this CDR3 too. V and J are TRBV5-1 and TRBJ2-2; 8 bases agree with TRBD2. V lost 4 bases to trimming and J lost 4 bases; unmatched junction nucleotides: 3. This CDR3 has 14 amino acids. Germline loops: CDR1 SGHRS, CDR2 YFSETQ. The CDR3 bases are TGCGCCAGCAGCCCCGGGAGGGGCACCGGGGAGCTGTTTTTT. Translated: CASSPGRGTGELFF.

V is TRBV28 and J is TRBJ2-1; 9 bases are shared with TRBD2. Germline V gene data show CDR1 as MDHEN and CDR2 as SYDVKM. The CDR3 has 15 residues. J lost 3 bases, V lost 2 bases, and 2 bases had no gene match. The chain's CDR3 is CASSLGGRVYNEQFF. In DNA form, the CDR3 reads TGTGCCAGCAGTTTAGGCGGGAGGGTCTACAATGAGCAGTTCTTC.

In its sample, this clone ranks as medium-sized. Other nucleotide sequences in the sample specify the same CDR3. The rearrangement uses TRBV28 and TRBJ2-2, with TRBD2 matching 7 bases. Trimming at V came to 4 bases and at J to 4 bases, leaving 3 bases not matched to a gene. CDR1 and CDR2 (germline): MDHEN, SYDVKM. The CDR3 consists of 14 residues. The CDR3 DNA is TGTGCCAGCAGTTGGGACTACTCCACCGGGGAGCTGTTTTTT. It specifies CASSWDYSTGELFF.